This entry lists 29 T cell receptor beta chains sequenced from one sample in a study of blood T cell repertoires in COVID-19. The repertoire was sequenced with immunoSEQ multiplex PCR; TCRdb's copy has only in-frame clones and lacks some. The sample carries about 84,000 clones, around 80% recorded once. What was sequenced was peripheral blood. Receptors originate from an elderly man with active or convalescent COVID-19.

V usage is TRBV4-1 and J usage is TRBJ2-5; 11 bases align to TRBD1. The CDR3 extends over 16 amino acids. J gave up 2 bases and V 4 bases, and 6 bases lay outside the gene matches. CDR1 and CDR2 from the germline V gene are MGHRA and YSYEKL. CDR3 DNA sequence: TGCGCCAGCAGCCGACGGACAGGGGGCACACAAGAGACCCAGTACTTC. It yields the protein CASSRRTGGTQETQYF.

The genes are TRBV5-5 and TRBJ2-5; the D gene is possibly TRBD1 (5 bases). This CDR3 has 14 residues. V lost 3 bases to trimming and J lost 4 bases, with 13 bases between them. CDR1 SGHKS and CDR2 YYEKEE come from the germline V gene (reference sequence). CDR3 coding DNA: TGTGCCAGCAGCTCCAGGGTAACAGGAGAGACCCAGTACTTC. It specifies CASSSRVTGETQYF. The full variable domain, its missing parts supplied by reference TRBV5-5 and TRBJ2-5, is DAGVTQSPTHLIKTRGQQVTLRCSPISGHKSVSWYQQVLGQGPQFIFQYYEKEERGRGNFPDRFSARQFPNYSSELNVNALLLGDSALYLCASSSRVTGETQYFGPGTRLLVL.

The chain links TRBV7-9 to TRBJ2-1; D gene unclear. V was trimmed by 2 bases and J by 1 base, leaving 15 bases between them. Germline lookup yields CDR1 SEHNR and CDR2 FQNEAQ (reference sequence). This CDR3 is 17 amino acids long. Here the CDR3 reads CASSLIPVSVSYNEQFF. CDR3 nucleotides: TGTGCCAGCAGCTTAATCCCGGTGAGCGTTTCCTACAATGAGCAGTTCTTC.

V usage is TRBV7-6 and J usage is TRBJ2-7; 9 nucleotides match TRBD1. J lost 4 bases, V lost 7 bases, and 14 bases had no gene match. CDR3 length: 16 amino acids. Germline-derived CDR1 and CDR2 are SGHVS and FNYEAQ. The CDR3 reads CASTPDSRDRDYEQYF. In DNA form, the CDR3 reads TGTGCCAGCACCCCGGATAGCCGGGACAGGGATTACGAGCAGTACTTC. Together with reference TRBV7-6 and TRBJ2-7, the CDR3 gives the full variable domain: GAGVSQSPRYKVTKRGQDVALRCDPISGHVSLYWYRQALGQGPEFLTYFNYEAQQDKSGLPNDRFSAERPEGSISTLTIQRTEQRDSAMYRCASTPDSRDRDYEQYFGPGTRLTVT.

V is TRBV5-6 and J is TRBJ2-4, with TRBD2 matching over 11 bases. The CDR3 has 15 residues. CDR1 is SGHDT and CDR2 is YYEEEE in the germline V gene. After removal of 0 bases from V and 9 bases from J, the junction contained 5 bases not matched to a gene. CDR3 amino acids: CASSLVSGRVGIQYF. In DNA form, the CDR3 reads TGTGCCAGCAGCTTGGTTAGCGGGAGGGTGGGCATTCAGTACTTC.

The rearrangement links TRBV7-9 to TRBJ1-1, with TRBD1 matching over 9 bases. The CDR3 consists of 13 residues. V shed 5 bases, J shed 3 bases, and the junction held 1 base outside the gene matches. Germline lookup yields CDR1 SEHNR and CDR2 FQNEAQ (reference sequence). The CDR3 loop is CASSRTGDTEAFF. The CDR3 coding sequence is TGTGCCAGCAGCCGGACAGGGGACACTGAAGCTTTCTTT.

The rearrangement links TRBV28 to TRBJ1-2; unclear D gene. V dropped 1 base and J dropped 4 bases, with 10 bases sitting between them. Germline CDR1 and CDR2: MDHEN and SYDVKM. The CDR3 has 14 residues. This chain's CDR3 is CASSLSGGPYGYTF. CDR3 nucleotides: TGTGCCAGCAGTTTATCAGGCGGGCCCTATGGCTACACCTTC.

CDR3 region: CASSEERGGETQYF. As DNA, the CDR3 is TGTGCCAGCAGTGAAGAGAGGGGGGGAGAGACCCAGTACTTC. The chain is built from TRBV2 and TRBJ2-5; maybe TRBD2 (7 bases). CDR1 is SNHLY, CDR2 FYNNEI, per germline. This CDR3 is built from 14 residues. The germline V and J ends were trimmed by 1 base and 4 bases, with 10 bases remaining between them.

This chain uses TRBV24-1 with TRBJ2-1; TRBD2 aligns across 9 bases. This CDR3 region has 16 residues. Germline CDR1 reads KGHDR; CDR2 reads SFDVKD. With 0 bases clipped from V and 7 bases from J, the junction kept 6 bases outside the gene matches. The CDR3 DNA sequence: TGTGCCACCAGTGATTTGCAGATAGCGGGAGTAAATGAGCAGTTCTTC. It translates to CATSDLQIAGVNEQFF.

V usage is TRBV19 and J usage is TRBJ1-3; D is undetermined. Looked up from germline, CDR1 is LNHDA and CDR2 is SQIVND (reference sequence). This CDR3 has 14 amino acids. The CDR3 is CGTQVPRSGNTIYF. In DNA, the CDR3 is TGTGGCACCCAAGTACCCAGATCTGGAAACACCATATATTTT. The full variable domain, its missing parts supplied by reference TRBV19 and TRBJ1-3, is DGGITQSPKYLFRKEGQNVTLSCEQNLNHDAMYWYRQDPGQGLRLIYYSQIVNDFQKGDIAEGYSVSREKKESFPLTVTSAQKNPTAFYLCGTQVPRSGNTIYFGEGSWLTVV.

The chain combines TRBV5-6 with TRBJ2-3; the D gene is possibly TRBD2 (7 bases). CDR1 and CDR2 from the germline V gene are SGHDT and YYEEEE. Trimming removed 0 bases at V and 8 bases at J, with 16 bases between. The CDR3 length is 15 residues. The CDR3 DNA sequence: TGTGCCAGCAGCTTGGGGGGGCCCAGGGAGGGTACGCAGTATTTT. Translating it yields CASSLGGPREGTQYF. Full variable domain (remainder filled in from reference TRBV5-6 and TRBJ2-3): DAGVTQSPTHLIKTRGQQVTLRCSPKSGHDTVSWYQQALGQGPQFIFQYYEEEERQRGNFPDRFSGHQFPNYSSELNVNALLLGDSALYLCASSLGGPREGTQYFGPGTRLTVL.

The V call is TRBV7-2, the J call TRBJ2-7; D remains unclear. The CDR3 loop spans 12 amino acids. Germline V gives CDR1 SGHTA, CDR2 FQGNSA. Trimming took off 5 bases at V and 0 bases at J, with 5 bases between the two ends. Here the CDR3 DNA reads TGTGCCAGCAGCCGCGTCTCCTACGAGCAGTACTTC. As protein: CASSRVSYEQYF.

V usage is TRBV4-2 and J usage is TRBJ2-5; 7 nucleotides line up with TRBD1. With 3 bases clipped from V and 6 bases from J, the junction kept 7 bases outside the gene matches. The CDR3 is made up of 14 amino acids. CDR1 LGHNA and CDR2 YNFKEQ come from the germline V gene. This CDR3 reads CASSQDRQVQTQYF. CDR3 coding DNA: TGTGCCAGCAGCCAGGACAGGCAGGTACAGACCCAGTACTTC.

This clone has just one count. The CDR3, as DNA: TGTGCCAGCAGCTTAGGGGCTAGCGGGATGGGAGATACGCAGTATTTT. This sequence encodes CASSLGASGMGDTQYF. The gene calls are TRBV11-2 and TRBJ2-3, with 9 bases that match TRBD2. Germline V lookup: CDR1 SGHAT, CDR2 FQNNGV. V lost 1 base, J lost 5 bases, and 7 bases stayed unmatched. The CDR3 is made up of 16 amino acids.

The chain has TRBV2 and TRBJ1-2; possible D gene TRBD1, 5 bases. Germline V CDR1 and CDR2: SNHLY, FYNNEI. CDR3 size: 14 residues. V was pared by 7 bases and J by 4 bases, with 16 bases between. DNA of the CDR3: TGTGCCAGCAAACAGGAGGGGTATGCCTATGGCTACACCTTC. This gives the protein CASKQEGYAYGYTF. The full variable domain, completed using reference TRBV2 and TRBJ1-2, is EPEVTQTPSHQVTQMGQEVILRCVPISNHLYFYWYRQILGQKVEFLVSFYNNEISEKSEIFDDQFSVERPDGSNFTLKIRSTKLEDSAMYFCASKQEGYAYGYTFGSGTRLTVV.

The V gene is TRBV11-3, the J gene TRBJ2-2; D is perhaps TRBD2 (6 bases). V shed 2 bases and J shed 2 bases, with 12 bases lying between them. The length of the CDR3 is 16 residues. Germline CDR1 and CDR2: SGHNT and YENEEA. The CDR3 DNA sequence: TGTGCCAGCAGCTTATCAGGACTAACCAACACCGGGGAGCTGTTTTTT. Encoded protein: CASSLSGLTNTGELFF.

The rearrangement joins TRBV5-4 to TRBJ2-2, with 7 nucleotides matching TRBD2. V lost 4 bases to trimming and J lost 4 bases; unmatched junction nucleotides: 7. Germline V CDR1 and CDR2: SGHNT, YYREEE (reference sequence). The CDR3 has 15 amino acids. CDR3 in DNA: TGTGCCAGCAGCCCCCAGCGGGGAGGCACCGGGGAGCTGTTTTTT. Amino acid sequence: CASSPQRGGTGELFF.

CDR3 loop: CAWGGQRANTGELFF. The CDR3 DNA reads TGTGCCTGGGGAGGACAGCGAGCGAACACCGGGGAGCTGTTTTTT. V and J are TRBV30 and TRBJ2-2; possibly TRBD1 for D (6 bases). CDR3 size: 15 residues. V dropped 5 bases and J dropped 0 bases, with 13 bases sitting between them. Germline CDR1 reads GTSNPN; CDR2 reads SVGIG (reference sequence).

J is TRBJ1-5 and V is TRBV6-5; the D is unclear. Per the germline V gene, CDR1 is MNHEY and CDR2 is SVGAGI. The CDR3 length is 16 residues. Trimming cost V 0 bases and J 6 bases, with 15 bases left between them. The CDR3: CASSYSNILTGQPQHF. DNA for the CDR3: TGTGCCAGCAGTTACTCTAACATTTTAACGGGTCAGCCCCAGCATTTT.

V is TRBV5-1 and J is TRBJ2-3; tentatively, D is TRBD1 (5 bases). Per germline, CDR1 SGHRS and CDR2 YFSETQ. This CDR3 has 15 residues. V was trimmed by 0 bases and J by 2 bases, leaving 10 bases between them. CDR3 region: CASSLEGRDTDTQYF. CDR3 in DNA: TGCGCCAGCAGCTTGGAGGGCAGGGACACAGATACGCAGTATTTT.

This sequence joins TRBV5-5 and TRBJ2-5, with 11 bases aligning to TRBD1. Trimming took 4 bases from V and 4 from J; bases not matched to a gene: 3. This CDR3 spans 14 amino acids. Germline V gene lookup returns CDR1 SGHKS and CDR2 YYEKEE (reference sequence). CDR3 bases: TGTGCCAGCAGCCAGGGACAGGGGGGAGAGACCCAGTACTTC. Translated: CASSQGQGGETQYF.

The chain is built from TRBV4-2 and TRBJ2-3; 8 bases are a match to TRBD2. The ends lost 4 bases at V and 4 bases at J; junction bases unmatched: 10. Germline CDR1 is LGHNA and CDR2 is YNFKEQ. CDR3 length: 16 amino acids. The CDR3 spells CASSPQPGLGADTQYF. For the CDR3, the DNA is TGTGCCAGCAGCCCCCAACCGGGACTAGGGGCAGATACGCAGTATTTT.

The V gene is TRBV4-1, the J gene TRBJ1-3; D is unclear. Per germline, CDR1 MGHRA and CDR2 YSYEKL. V lost 1 base to trimming and J lost 1 base, with 5 bases between them. This CDR3 is 14 amino acids long. CDR3 bases: TGCGCCAGCAGCCAAGGTATTTCTGGAAACACCATATATTTT. This gives the protein CASSQGISGNTIYF.

V gene TRBV30 combines with J gene TRBJ2-1; D might be TRBD1 (5 bases). Germline CDR1 is GTSNPN and CDR2 is SVGIG (reference sequence). The V gene lost 2 bases and the J gene lost 8 bases, with 13 bases spanning the gap. This CDR3 spans 13 amino acids. The CDR3 spells CAWSRGGLDEQFF. For the CDR3, the DNA is TGTGCCTGGAGTAGGGGTGGGTTGGATGAGCAGTTCTTC.

The rearrangement joins TRBV6-5 to TRBJ1-1; 8 nucleotides line up with TRBD1. Germline CDR1 MNHEY, CDR2 SVGAGI. The CDR3 covers 16 residues. V lost 6 bases, J lost 0 bases, and 9 bases stayed unmatched. The CDR3 is CASSYMRTGMNTEAFF. As DNA, the CDR3 is TGTGCCAGCAGCTACATGCGGACAGGGATGAACACTGAAGCTTTCTTT.

V and J are TRBV19 and TRBJ1-2; a weak D match, TRBD1 (6 bases). This CDR3 region has 14 residues. The germline V gene has CDR1 LNHDA and CDR2 SQIVND (reference sequence). V was shortened by 0 bases and J by 4 bases, with 9 bases between the two germline ends. CDR3 loop: CASSIDQGIYGYTF. CDR3 nucleotide sequence: TGTGCCAGTAGTATAGACCAGGGGATCTATGGCTACACCTTC.

V and J are TRBV9 and TRBJ2-5, with D tentatively TRBD2 (6 bases). V was shortened by 4 bases and J by 3 bases, with 13 bases between the two germline ends. Germline CDR1 is SGDLS and CDR2 is YYNGEE. The CDR3 is 14 residues long. The CDR3 sequence is CASSCDPSEETQYF. In DNA form, the CDR3 reads TGTGCCAGCAGCTGTGATCCTAGCGAAGAGACCCAGTACTTC.

The rearrangement uses TRBV28 and TRBJ2-7; 11 positions match TRBD2. This CDR3 comprises 23 residues. Germline CDR1 and CDR2: MDHEN and SYDVKM. The J segment lost 5 bases and the V segment lost 2 bases, leaving 29 bases of the junction unmatched. CDR3 sequence (DNA): TGTGCCAGCAGTTTAGACCCCTGGTTCAAGGACTTTAGCGGGAGGGCCGTGGTGAACGAGCAGTACTTC. This encodes CASSLDPWFKDFSGRAVVNEQYF.

V gene TRBV9 combines with J gene TRBJ2-2, with D maybe TRBD1 (5 bases). Germline lookup yields CDR1 SGDLS and CDR2 YYNGEE. Trimming left V 4 bases short and J 5 bases short, with 18 bases between. CDR3 length: 16 amino acids. The CDR3 region is CASSPGAASSTGELFF. The CDR3, as DNA: TGTGCCAGCAGCCCTGGGGCAGCATCATCTACCGGGGAGCTGTTTTTT.